Listed below are T cell receptor beta chains from one sample, sequenced in a study of blood T cells in healthy people across ages. MiXCR was run by TCRdb on the 5' RACE reads, yielding one entry per CDR3 protein. This sample has fewer than 900,000 distinct CDR3 sequences, with around 34% found just once. Sequencing used blood. The receptors were gathered from a man between 18 and 35 years old in good health. CDR3s include the opening cysteine and the closing phenylalanine or tryptophan. Fields, in order: clone size, D gene, V gene, J gene, CDR3 DNA, CDR3 protein. The D gene is left open where the match is weak. A clone size is listed for some rows: how often the clone was seen (once, few, many), or a class if it is expanded.

abundance: .; d_gene: .; v_gene: TRBV4-2; j_gene: TRBJ1-1; CDR3nt: TGTGCCAGCAGCCCCACTAAAGGTGGGAACACTGAAGCTTTCTTT; CDR3aa: CASSPTKGGNTEAFF
abundance: many; d_gene: .; v_gene: TRBV25-1; j_gene: TRBJ2-3; CDR3nt: TGTGCCAGCATTGAAGCGCCCCTTTACACAGATACGCAGTATTTT; CDR3aa: CASIEAPLYTDTQYF
abundance: .; d_gene: .; v_gene: TRBV3-1; j_gene: TRBJ2-2; CDR3nt: TGTGCCAGCAGCCAAAAACATCAGAACACCGGGGAGCTGTTTTTT; CDR3aa: CASSQKHQNTGELFF
abundance: many; d_gene: TRBD1; v_gene: TRBV12-3/TRBV12-4; j_gene: TRBJ2-1; CDR3nt: TGTGCCAGCAGTCCAGGACAGGGGGCAAATGAGCAGTTCTTC; CDR3aa: CASSPGQGANEQFF
abundance: few; d_gene: .; v_gene: TRBV10-3; j_gene: TRBJ1-4; CDR3nt: TGTGCCATCAGTGACGGAACTTTAAATGAAAAACTGTTTTTT; CDR3aa: CAISDGTLNEKLFF
abundance: .; d_gene: .; v_gene: TRBV20-1; j_gene: TRBJ1-2; CDR3nt: TGCAGTGCTGGAGAGGGTCGTGGCTACACCTTC; CDR3aa: CSAGEGRGYTF
abundance: .; d_gene: .; v_gene: TRBV9; j_gene: TRBJ2-7; CDR3nt: TGTGCCAGCGGTGCAGTCGACGAGCAGTACTTC; CDR3aa: CASGAVDEQYF
abundance: few; d_gene: .; v_gene: TRBV5-6; j_gene: TRBJ2-7; CDR3nt: TGTGCCAGCAGCTTGTTCGACAGGTACTACGAGCAGTACTTC; CDR3aa: CASSLFDRYYEQYF
abundance: .; d_gene: TRBD2; v_gene: TRBV20-1; j_gene: TRBJ2-5; CDR3nt: TGCAGGGCTGAGCGGGGGCAAGAGACCCAGTACTTC; CDR3aa: CRAERGQETQYF
abundance: few; d_gene: .; v_gene: TRBV7-9; j_gene: TRBJ1-4; CDR3nt: TGTGCCAGCAGCCCAGCCGGGGCCGCCGGGCATGAAAAACTGTTTTTT; CDR3aa: CASSPAGAAGHEKLFF
abundance: .; d_gene: .; v_gene: TRBV12-3/TRBV12-4; j_gene: TRBJ2-7; CDR3nt: TGTGCCAGCAGTTTCGGGGACATTAAACCCGACGAGCAGTACTTC; CDR3aa: CASSFGDIKPDEQYF
abundance: few; d_gene: .; v_gene: TRBV4-3; j_gene: TRBJ2-3; CDR3nt: TGCGCCAGCAGCCAAGACAGGGGGGGGCGAAGCACAGATACGCAGTATTTT; CDR3aa: CASSQDRGGRSTDTQYF
abundance: .; d_gene: .; v_gene: TRBV12-3/TRBV12-4; j_gene: TRBJ2-6; CDR3nt: TGTGCCAGCAGTTCCCCCGAGGGGGGCGTTGGGGCCAACGTCCTGACTTTC; CDR3aa: CASSSPEGGVGANVLTF
abundance: .; d_gene: TRBD1; v_gene: TRBV10-3; j_gene: TRBJ2-2; CDR3nt: TGTGCCATCAGTGTGAACAGGGGAATGAACACCGGGGAGCTGTTTTTT; CDR3aa: CAISVNRGMNTGELFF
abundance: few; d_gene: .; v_gene: TRBV4-1; j_gene: TRBJ2-7; CDR3nt: TGCGCCACCTCCGGGGAGCCTACCTACAATGAGCAGTACTTC; CDR3aa: CATSGEPTYNEQYF
abundance: .; d_gene: TRBD1; v_gene: TRBV28; j_gene: TRBJ1-5; CDR3nt: TGTGCCAGCAAAACGGGACAGAATTATCAGCCCCAGCATTTT; CDR3aa: CASKTGQNYQPQHF